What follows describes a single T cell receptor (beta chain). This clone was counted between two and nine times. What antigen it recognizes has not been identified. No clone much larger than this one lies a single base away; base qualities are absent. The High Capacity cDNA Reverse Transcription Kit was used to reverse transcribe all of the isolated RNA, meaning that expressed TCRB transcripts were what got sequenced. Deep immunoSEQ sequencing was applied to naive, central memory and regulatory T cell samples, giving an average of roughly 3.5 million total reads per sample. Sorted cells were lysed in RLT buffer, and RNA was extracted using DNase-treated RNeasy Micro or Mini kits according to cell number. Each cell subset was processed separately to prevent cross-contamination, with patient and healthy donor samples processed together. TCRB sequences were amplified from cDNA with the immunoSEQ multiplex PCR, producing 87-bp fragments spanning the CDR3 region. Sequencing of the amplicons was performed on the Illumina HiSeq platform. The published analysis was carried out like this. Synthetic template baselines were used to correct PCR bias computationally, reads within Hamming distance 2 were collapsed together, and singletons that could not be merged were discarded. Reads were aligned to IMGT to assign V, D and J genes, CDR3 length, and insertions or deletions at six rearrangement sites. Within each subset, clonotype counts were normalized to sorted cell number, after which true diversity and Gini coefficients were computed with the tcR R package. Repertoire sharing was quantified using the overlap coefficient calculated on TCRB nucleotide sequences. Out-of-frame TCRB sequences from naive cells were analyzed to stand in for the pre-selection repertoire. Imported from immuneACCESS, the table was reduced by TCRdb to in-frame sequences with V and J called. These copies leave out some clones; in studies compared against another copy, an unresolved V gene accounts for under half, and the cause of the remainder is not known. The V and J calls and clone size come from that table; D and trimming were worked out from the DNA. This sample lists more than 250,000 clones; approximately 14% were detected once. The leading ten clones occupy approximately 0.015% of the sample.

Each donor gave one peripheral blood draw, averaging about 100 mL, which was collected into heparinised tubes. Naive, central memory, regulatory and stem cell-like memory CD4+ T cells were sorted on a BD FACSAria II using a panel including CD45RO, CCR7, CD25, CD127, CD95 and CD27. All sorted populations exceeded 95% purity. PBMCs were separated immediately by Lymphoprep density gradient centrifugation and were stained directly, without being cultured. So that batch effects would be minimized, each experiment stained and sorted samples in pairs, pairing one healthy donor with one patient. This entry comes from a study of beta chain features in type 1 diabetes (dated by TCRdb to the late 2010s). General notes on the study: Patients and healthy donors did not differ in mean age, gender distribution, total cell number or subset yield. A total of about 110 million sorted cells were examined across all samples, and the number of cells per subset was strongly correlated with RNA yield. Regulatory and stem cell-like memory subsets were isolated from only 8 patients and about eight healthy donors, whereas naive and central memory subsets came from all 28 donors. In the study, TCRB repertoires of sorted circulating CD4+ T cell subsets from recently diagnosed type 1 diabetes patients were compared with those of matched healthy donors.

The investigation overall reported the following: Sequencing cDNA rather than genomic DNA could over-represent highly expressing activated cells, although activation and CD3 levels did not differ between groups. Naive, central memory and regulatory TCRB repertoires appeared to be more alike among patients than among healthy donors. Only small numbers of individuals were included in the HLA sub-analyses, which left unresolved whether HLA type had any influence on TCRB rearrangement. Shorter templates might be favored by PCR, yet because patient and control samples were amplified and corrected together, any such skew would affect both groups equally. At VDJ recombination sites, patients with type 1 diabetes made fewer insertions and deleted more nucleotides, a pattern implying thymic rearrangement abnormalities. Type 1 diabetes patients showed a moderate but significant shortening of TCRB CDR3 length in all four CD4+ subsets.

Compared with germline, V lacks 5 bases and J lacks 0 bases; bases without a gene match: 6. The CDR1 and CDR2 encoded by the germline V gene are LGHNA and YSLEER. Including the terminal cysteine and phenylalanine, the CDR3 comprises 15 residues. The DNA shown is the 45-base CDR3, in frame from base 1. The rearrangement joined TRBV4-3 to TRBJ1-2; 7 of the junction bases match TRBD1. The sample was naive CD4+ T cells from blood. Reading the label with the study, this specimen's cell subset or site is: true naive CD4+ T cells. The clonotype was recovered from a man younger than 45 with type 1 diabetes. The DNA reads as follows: TGCGCCAGCAGCTATGGGACAGCCGCTAACTATGGCTACACCTTC. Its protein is CASSYGTAANYGYTF.